This T cell receptor beta chain was recorded in a study of OX40 agonist ivuxolimab in advanced cancers. Study in general: Patients received the agonistic anti-OX40 (CD134) antibody ivuxolimab.

V was trimmed by 0 bases and J by 3 bases, leaving 11 bases between them. The CDR3 covers 15 residues. Germline V CDR1 and CDR2: MGHRA, YSYEKL. Generated by immunoSEQ multiplex PCR, the TCRdb table keeps only in-frame clones and is missing some. Of tens of thousands of clones listed, 75% to 90% are singletons. The source material was CD4+ or CD8+ T cells sorted from blood, sampled in a trial of the OX40 agonist ivuxolimab. The rearrangement links TRBV4-1 to TRBJ2-5, with D uncertain. The receptor comes from an adult with an advanced solid tumor such as melanoma, head and neck, liver or kidney cancer. The CDR3 region is CASSQDEGKKETQYF. The CDR3 region has the DNA TGCGCCAGCAGCCAAGATGAAGGGAAAAAAGAGACCCAGTACTTC.